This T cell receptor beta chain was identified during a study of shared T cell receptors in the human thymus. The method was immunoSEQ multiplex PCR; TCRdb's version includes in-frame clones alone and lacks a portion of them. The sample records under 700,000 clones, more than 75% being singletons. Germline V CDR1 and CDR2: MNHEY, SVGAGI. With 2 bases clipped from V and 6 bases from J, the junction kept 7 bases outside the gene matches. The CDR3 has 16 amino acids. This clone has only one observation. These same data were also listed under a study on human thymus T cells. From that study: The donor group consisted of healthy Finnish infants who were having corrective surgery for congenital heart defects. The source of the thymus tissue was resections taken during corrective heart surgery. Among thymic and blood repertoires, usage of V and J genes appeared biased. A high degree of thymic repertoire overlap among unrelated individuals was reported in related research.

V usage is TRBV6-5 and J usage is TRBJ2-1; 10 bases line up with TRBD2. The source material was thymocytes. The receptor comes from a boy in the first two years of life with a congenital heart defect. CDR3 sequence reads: CASSYQASGGGNEQFF. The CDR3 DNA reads TGTGCCAGCAGTTACCAGGCTAGCGGGGGCGGCAATGAGCAGTTCTTC.